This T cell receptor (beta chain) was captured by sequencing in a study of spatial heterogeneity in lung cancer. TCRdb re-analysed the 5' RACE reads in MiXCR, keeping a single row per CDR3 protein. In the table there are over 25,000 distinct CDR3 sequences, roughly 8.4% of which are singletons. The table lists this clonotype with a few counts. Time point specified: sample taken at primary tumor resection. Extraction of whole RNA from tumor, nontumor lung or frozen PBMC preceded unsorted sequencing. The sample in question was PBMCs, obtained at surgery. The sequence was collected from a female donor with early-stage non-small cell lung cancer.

CDR3 loop: CASLRGDGNYGYTF. The CDR3 DNA follows: TGTGCCAGTTTGCGGGGGGACGGGAACTATGGCTACACCTTC. The chain is built from TRBV19 and TRBJ1-2; a possible D gene is TRBD1 (5 bases). The CDR3 spans 14 residues. Germline CDR1 reads LNHDA; CDR2 reads SQIVND (reference sequence). Trimming removed 8 bases at V and 2 bases at J, with 15 bases between.